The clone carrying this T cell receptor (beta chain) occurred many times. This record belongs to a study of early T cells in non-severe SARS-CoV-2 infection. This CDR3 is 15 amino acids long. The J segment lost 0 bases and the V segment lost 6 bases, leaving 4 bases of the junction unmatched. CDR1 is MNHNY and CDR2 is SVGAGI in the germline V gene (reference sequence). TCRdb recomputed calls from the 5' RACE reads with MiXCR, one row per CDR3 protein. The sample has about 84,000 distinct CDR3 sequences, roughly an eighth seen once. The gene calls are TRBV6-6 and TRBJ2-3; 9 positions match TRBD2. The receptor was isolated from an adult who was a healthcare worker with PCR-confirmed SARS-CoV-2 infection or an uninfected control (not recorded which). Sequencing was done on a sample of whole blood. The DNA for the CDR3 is TGTGCCAGCAGATATAGCGGGAGTAGCACAGATACGCAGTATTTT. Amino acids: CASRYSGSSTDTQYF.